This entry lists 16 T cell receptor beta chains sequenced from one sample in a study of T-cell memory formation after mild COVID-19. TCRdb itself ran the 5' RACE reads through MiXCR, one entry per CDR3 protein. This table holds about 410,000 distinct CDR3 sequences, less than 25% found once. Sample: PBMCs or a T cell subset sorted from them (not recorded which). Receptor source: an adult woman who had mild COVID-19 (a few samples of this study predate the infection). Cell type and time point are not known.

Ten or more counts support this clonotype. The chain uses TRBV24-1 and TRBJ2-7, with 8 nucleotides matching TRBD1. This CDR3 is built from 12 residues. Per the germline V gene, CDR1 is KGHDR and CDR2 is SFDVKD. The junction had 1 base not matched to a gene; V was cut back by 3 bases and J by 7 bases. In DNA, the CDR3 is TGTGCCACCAGTGATGGACAGGGAGAGCAGTACTTC. Protein product: CATSDGQGEQYF.

In its sample, this clonotype was seen a few times. The chain couples TRBV27 to TRBJ1-1; TRBD1 is a possible D gene (5 bases). Germline values: CDR1 MNHEY, CDR2 SMNVEV (reference sequence). The V end lost 4 bases, the J end lost 1 base, and 10 bases lay between the germline ends. There are 14 residues in the CDR3. CDR3 DNA sequence: TGTGCCAGCAGTTGGGGGACGGCGAACACTGAAGCTTTCTTT. This translates into CASSWGTANTEAFF.

The chain uses TRBV10-3 and TRBJ2-1; 8 bases match TRBD2. Unmatched junction bases numbered 9, after V lost 6 bases and J lost 2 bases. The CDR3 consists of 16 residues. Germline CDR1 is ENHRY and CDR2 is SYGVKD. The CDR3 DNA reads as TGTGCCATCAGCTTTGGAGGGCGGGAGGCCTACAATGAGCAGTTCTTC. It yields the protein CAISFGGREAYNEQFF.

A few counts support this clonotype. The rearrangement joins TRBV9 to TRBJ1-6, with D possibly matching TRBD1 (5 bases). The V gene's germline CDR1 is SGDLS and CDR2 YYNGEE. CDR3 length: 15 residues. Deletions cut 0 bases from V and 7 bases from J, with 11 bases between. The CDR3 DNA reads TGTGCCAGCAGCGTAGGTCAGGGTAAAAATTCACCCCTCCACTTT. This codes for CASSVGQGKNSPLHF.

This clonotype occurred a few times. The rearrangement joins TRBV4-1 to TRBJ1-4, with TRBD1 matching over 7 bases. J gave up 3 bases and V 3 bases, and 1 base lay outside the gene matches. Germline CDR1 and CDR2: MGHRA and YSYEKL. This CDR3 is built from 14 residues. CDR3: CASSQDRSNEKLFF. In DNA, the CDR3 is TGCGCCAGCAGCCAGGACAGGTCTAATGAAAAACTGTTTTTT.

The table lists this clonotype with many counts. The genes are TRBV9 and TRBJ2-2, with D perhaps TRBD1 or TRBD2 (6 bases each). V lost 0 bases to trimming and J lost 0 bases, with 15 bases between them. From germline, CDR1 is SGDLS and CDR2 YYNGEE. The CDR3 extends over 18 amino acids. Written as DNA, the CDR3 is TGTGCCAGCAGCGTAGCTACTGGGGGGCAACCGAACACCGGGGAGCTGTTTTTT. Its protein is CASSVATGGQPNTGELFF.

The chain couples TRBV10-3 to TRBJ2-5, with D possibly TRBD2 on 6 matching bases. The CDR3 length is 13 residues. Trimming removed 1 base at V and 5 bases at J, with 8 bases between. Germline V CDR1 and CDR2: ENHRY, SYGVKD. CDR3 sequence (DNA): TGTGCCATCAGTGAGTGGGACTGGGAGACCCAGTACTTC. As protein: CAISEWDWETQYF.

This clonotype was observed once. The gene calls are TRBV27 and TRBJ1-5, with D possibly being TRBD1 (6 bases). The CDR3 has 16 residues. The V end lost 6 bases, the J end lost 0 bases, and 15 bases lay between the germline ends. Germline CDR1 and CDR2: MNHEY and SMNVEV (reference sequence). CDR3 in amino acids: CASSPWGTYSNQPQHF. The CDR3 DNA follows: TGTGCCAGCAGCCCTTGGGGGACATATAGCAATCAGCCCCAGCATTTT.

V usage is TRBV2 and J usage is TRBJ2-7; D remains ambiguous. V lost 4 bases to trimming and J lost 7 bases, with 5 bases between them. CDR3 length equals 10 residues. From germline, CDR1 is SNHLY and CDR2 FYNNEI. CDR3 sequence (DNA): TGTGCCAGCAGTGTCCTAGAGCAGTACTTC. Translated: CASSVLEQYF. Full variable domain (missing parts from reference TRBV2 and TRBJ2-7): EPEVTQTPSHQVTQMGQEVILRCVPISNHLYFYWYRQILGQKVEFLVSFYNNEISEKSEIFDDQFSVERPDGSNFTLKIRSTKLEDSAMYFCASSVLEQYFGPGTRLTVT.

This clonotype was recorded a few times. The rearrangement uses TRBV19 and TRBJ2-2; 8 nucleotides match TRBD2. This CDR3 is 14 amino acids long. Trimming took 6 bases from V and 1 from J; bases not matched to a gene: 1. Per the germline V gene, CDR1 is LNHDA and CDR2 is SQIVND (reference sequence). The CDR3 nucleotides are TGTGCCAGTAGGAGCGGGGGGAACACCGGGGAGCTGTTTTTT. As protein: CASRSGGNTGELFF.

The chain joins TRBV7-9 to TRBJ2-3, with D possibly matching TRBD1 (5 bases). This CDR3 contains 15 residues. In germline, CDR1 is SEHNR, CDR2 FQNEAQ (reference sequence). The V and J ends lost 5 bases and 0 bases respectively, with 12 bases between them. Here the CDR3 reads CASSRSQGSTDTQYF. The CDR3 nucleotides read TGTGCCAGCAGCCGATCCCAGGGAAGCACAGATACGCAGTATTTT.

The rearrangement joins TRBV7-9 to TRBJ2-5; tentative D call: TRBD2 (6 bases). Per the germline V gene, CDR1 is SEHNR and CDR2 is FQNEAQ (reference sequence). Trimming pared 5 bases from V and 1 base from J, leaving 20 bases between. The CDR3 sequence is 17 residues long. CDR3 in amino acids: CASSPQLAPKTQETQYF. CDR3 nucleotide sequence: TGTGCCAGCAGCCCGCAACTAGCTCCCAAAACCCAAGAGACCCAGTACTTC.

This clonotype was seen ten or more times. This chain joins TRBV30 and TRBJ2-7; D may be TRBD1 (6 bases). The CDR3 totals 14 residues. Between the trimmed V and J ends, which lost 4 bases and 1 base, there was a span of 14 bases. The V gene's germline CDR1 is GTSNPN and CDR2 SVGIG (reference sequence). CDR3 region: CAWNQGTVSYEQYF. The CDR3 nucleotides read TGTGCCTGGAATCAGGGGACGGTATCCTACGAGCAGTACTTC.

This clonotype was counted between two and nine times. The rearrangement uses TRBV7-9 and TRBJ2-5; 7 bases agree with TRBD2. The CDR3 loop spans 15 amino acids. From germline, CDR1 is SEHNR and CDR2 FQNEAQ (reference sequence). Unmatched junction bases numbered 3, after V lost 1 base and J lost 1 base. CDR3 in DNA: TGTGCCAGCAGCTTAGGAGCGGGGAGCCAAGAGACCCAGTACTTC. This gives the protein CASSLGAGSQETQYF.

This clonotype was counted a few times. This chain connects TRBV19 to TRBJ1-1; D uncertain. Germline CDR1 is LNHDA and CDR2 is SQIVND (reference sequence). This CDR3 spans 12 amino acids. V was trimmed by 6 bases and J by 0 bases, leaving 5 bases between them. The CDR3 nucleotides are TGTGCCAGTAGAGATATGAACACTGAAGCTTTCTTT. As protein: CASRDMNTEAFF.

This clonotype was found a few times. The rearrangement joins TRBV15 to TRBJ1-5, with D uncertain. The CDR3 consists of 12 residues. The germline gives CDR1 LNHNV, CDR2 YYDKDF (reference sequence). V shed 0 bases and J shed 5 bases, with 2 bases lying between them. CDR3: CATSRDHQPQHF. The CDR3 bases are TGTGCCACCAGCAGAGATCATCAGCCCCAGCATTTT.